The 27 T cell receptor beta chains given below trace back to one sample, sequenced in a study of blood T cell repertoires in COVID-19. TCRdb's copy holds only in-frame clones and misses some; the assay was immunoSEQ multiplex PCR. The sample lists 130,000 to 150,000 clones, over 70% occurring once. Sample: PBMCs or T cells enriched from blood (not recorded which). All receptors derive from a man aged 55 to 70 who had recovered from COVID-19.

The genes are TRBV7-8 and TRBJ2-3; the match to TRBD2 covers 9 bases. Per the germline V gene, CDR1 is SGHVS and CDR2 is FQNEAQ. J was trimmed by 1 base and V by 5 bases; bases with no gene match: 4. CDR3 length equals 15 residues. CDR3 DNA sequence: TGTGCCAGCAGCAGGACTAGCGCGGGCACAGATACGCAGTATTTT. Residues: CASSRTSAGTDTQYF.

The rearrangement uses TRBV18 and TRBJ2-3, with D tentatively TRBD2 (6 bases). CDR1 and CDR2 from the germline V gene are KGHSH and LQKENI. The CDR3 has 15 amino acids. Trimming shortened V by 3 bases and J by 3 bases, and 13 bases separated the two germline ends. CDR3 in amino acids: CASSPRLDRTDTQYF. CDR3 nucleotides: TGTGCCAGCTCACCTAGACTAGATCGGACAGATACGCAGTATTTT. The full variable domain, rest sourced from reference TRBV18 and TRBJ2-3, is NAGVMQNPRHLVRRRGQEARLRCSPMKGHSHVYWYRQLPEEGLKFMVYLQKENIIDESGMPKERFSAEFPKEGPSILRIQQVVRGDSAAYFCASSPRLDRTDTQYFGPGTRLTVL.

J is TRBJ2-1 and V is TRBV28; 7 bases are shared with TRBD2. CDR3 length equals 15 residues. Germline V CDR1 and CDR2: MDHEN, SYDVKM. V trimming: 1 base; J trimming: 7 bases; junction bases outside the gene matches: 7. For the CDR3, the DNA is TGTGCCAGCAGTTTATCTGGGGGAGGGTTAAATGAGCAGTTCTTC. This encodes CASSLSGGGLNEQFF.

J is TRBJ2-6 and V is TRBV4-1, with 7 bases matching TRBD1. Germline V gives CDR1 MGHRA, CDR2 YSYEKL. V shed 6 bases, J shed 3 bases, and the junction held 5 bases outside the gene matches. The CDR3 has 15 residues. DNA for the CDR3: TGCGCCAGCAGACCAACAGGGGTTGGGGCCAACGTCCTGACTTTC. It encodes CASRPTGVGANVLTF.

The V gene is TRBV27, the J gene TRBJ2-2; 11 bases agree with TRBD1. With 4 bases clipped from V and 4 bases from J, the junction kept 2 bases outside the gene matches. The CDR3 consists of 15 residues. Looked up from germline, CDR1 is MNHEY and CDR2 is SMNVEV (reference sequence). The CDR3 here is CASSSGQGGTGELFF. The CDR3 region has the DNA TGTGCCAGCAGTTCGGGACAGGGGGGCACCGGGGAGCTGTTTTTT.

The V gene is TRBV29-1, the J gene TRBJ2-1; 13 positions match TRBD2. The CDR3 covers 14 residues. Trimming at V came to 8 bases and at J to 9 bases, leaving 10 bases not matched to a gene. Germline values: CDR1 SQVTM, CDR2 ANQGSEA. This CDR3 is CSMRTSGSISEQFF. The CDR3 bases are TGCAGCATGCGGACTAGCGGGAGTATTAGTGAGCAGTTCTTC.

This chain links TRBV7-8 with TRBJ1-5, with D uncertain. The CDR3 covers 17 residues. V lost 2 bases and J 4 bases, leaving 18 bases between the germline ends. CDR1 SGHVS and CDR2 FQNEAQ come from the germline V gene. CDR3 in amino acids: CASSLWVGEIRNQPQHF. The CDR3 region has the DNA TGTGCCAGCAGCTTATGGGTGGGCGAGATACGGAATCAGCCCCAGCATTTT.

Comment on this clone: The limits of the CDR3 on the DNA are not certain, so only TCRdb's listed CDR3 is given. The genes are TRBV29-1 and TRBJ1-1; whether TRBD1, the table's D call, matches the DNA was not checked. In germline, CDR1 is SQVTM, CDR2 ANQGSEA. The CDR3 is 13 residues long, ends included. CDR3 sequence: CSVGQGALPETFF.

CDR3 nucleotides: TGTGCCAGCAGCGCTAGAGAGGGGACAGGGGGCTTCACTGAAGCTTTCTTT. Its protein product is CASSAREGTGGFTEAFF. This rearrangement joins TRBV7-9 to TRBJ1-1; 12 positions match TRBD1. The J segment lost 4 bases and the V segment lost 5 bases, leaving 11 bases of the junction unmatched. Germline V lookup: CDR1 SEHNR, CDR2 FQNEAQ (reference sequence). CDR3 length: 17 residues.

The V and J genes are TRBV10-3 and TRBJ2-2; TRBD2 matches 11 bases. The CDR3 runs 17 residues. Trimming cost V 6 bases and J 2 bases; bases outside gene matches: 8. Per the germline V gene, CDR1 is ENHRY and CDR2 is SYGVKD. CDR3 sequence reads: CAISAPGTSGNTGELFF. Written as DNA, the CDR3 is TGTGCCATCAGCGCCCCCGGGACTAGCGGAAACACCGGGGAGCTGTTTTTT.

This CDR3 reads CASSAGSSYEQYF. For the CDR3, the DNA is TGTGCCAGCAGCGCAGGGTCCTCCTACGAGCAGTACTTC. The V and J genes are TRBV5-4 and TRBJ2-7; a possible D gene is TRBD1 (5 bases). Germline V CDR1 and CDR2: SGHNT, YYREEE (reference sequence). V was shortened by 4 bases and J by 0 bases, with 8 bases between the two germline ends. The CDR3 runs 13 residues.

The CDR3 nucleotides read TGTGCCAGCAGTGCCCTAGCGGGAGGGCCCTACGAGCAGTACTTC. Its protein is CASSALAGGPYEQYF. This chain links TRBV2 with TRBJ2-7; 12 nucleotides agree with TRBD2. The J segment lost 2 bases and the V segment lost 4 bases, leaving 3 bases of the junction unmatched. This CDR3 region has 15 residues. Germline V gene data show CDR1 as SNHLY and CDR2 as FYNNEI.

The rearrangement joins TRBV7-9 to TRBJ2-7, with D possibly being TRBD1 (5 bases). V dropped 5 bases and J dropped 6 bases, with 20 bases sitting between them. Germline values: CDR1 SEHNR, CDR2 FQNEAQ (reference sequence). The CDR3 totals 15 residues. The CDR3 region has the DNA TGTGCCAGCAGCCACCCTCAGGACACTAATGGCGAGCAGTACTTC. Translated: CASSHPQDTNGEQYF.

This rearrangement joins TRBV7-8 to TRBJ2-1; TRBD2 aligns across 12 bases. V gave up 5 bases and J gave up 10 bases; unmatched junction bases: 9. The germline CDR1 and CDR2 sequences are SGHVS and FQNEAQ. This CDR3 contains 15 residues. The CDR3 coding sequence is TGTGCCAGCAGCCCTAGCGGGGGGGCCGCGAAGGAGCAGTTCTTC. The encoded protein is CASSPSGGAAKEQFF.

This clone was seen a few times. The same CDR3 also results from other DNA sequences found in this sample. CDR3 protein: CASRDWHSYEQYF. The CDR3 coding sequence is TGTGCCAGTCGGGACTGGCACTCCTACGAGCAGTACTTC. The V call is TRBV2, the J call TRBJ2-7; TRBD2 might be the D (6 bases). The CDR3 is 13 residues long. Per germline, CDR1 SNHLY and CDR2 FYNNEI. Trimming left V 9 bases short and J 0 bases short, with 12 bases between.

This chain connects TRBV6-2 or TRBV6-3 to TRBJ1-5; unclear D gene. The V and J ends lost 6 bases and 5 bases respectively, with 11 bases between them. Germline V lookup: CDR1 MNHEY, CDR2 SVGEGT. This CDR3 has 13 residues. In nucleotides, the CDR3 is TGTGCCAGCAGCCATACAAACGATCAGCCCCAGCATTTT. Protein sequence: CASSHTNDQPQHF.

The chain links TRBV19 to TRBJ1-2; 10 bases are shared with TRBD1. The CDR3 loop spans 14 amino acids. The trim removed 3 bases at V and 7 bases at J, leaving 5 bases unmatched. CDR1 is LNHDA and CDR2 is SQIVND in the germline V gene (reference sequence). The CDR3 nucleotides read TGTGCCAGTAGTATCCGGGACAGGGGCTCTGGCTACACCTTC. Translating gives CASSIRDRGSGYTF.

V is TRBV18 and J is TRBJ2-3, with 8 bases lining up with TRBD1. This CDR3 is 16 amino acids long. In germline, CDR1 is KGHSH, CDR2 LQKENI. V was clipped by 3 bases and J by 3 bases; unmatched bases: 8. CDR3 nucleotides: TGTGCCAGCTCACCCCGAGGGGACAGGCCAACAGATACGCAGTATTTT. Its protein is CASSPRGDRPTDTQYF.

The rearrangement uses TRBV6-5 and TRBJ2-7; 7 bases match TRBD2. With V trimmed by 5 bases and J by 6 bases, 10 bases remained unmatched. The V gene's germline CDR1 is MNHEY and CDR2 SVGAGI. The CDR3 length is 14 residues. DNA of the CDR3: TGTGCCAGCAGTCCCGCGGGGGAGCGGGGCGAGCAGTACTTC. Encoded protein: CASSPAGERGEQYF.

This chain links TRBV28 with TRBJ1-5; D is uncertain. V lost 2 bases and J lost 0, with 5 bases in between. Germline V gene lookup returns CDR1 MDHEN and CDR2 SYDVKM. This CDR3 spans 14 amino acids. The CDR3 is CASSLGGSNQPQHF. CDR3 in DNA: TGTGCCAGCAGTTTAGGAGGTAGCAATCAGCCCCAGCATTTT.

This clone was seen a few times. The V call is TRBV14, the J call TRBJ1-2; the D gene is possibly TRBD1 (5 bases). From germline, CDR1 is SGHDN and CDR2 FVKESK. This CDR3 comprises 12 residues. Trimming cost V 5 bases and J 7 bases, with 11 bases left between them. The CDR3 spells CASSFRVLGYTF. CDR3 nucleotides: TGTGCCAGCAGCTTCAGGGTTCTTGGCTACACCTTC.

This clone was recorded once. V is TRBV5-1 and J is TRBJ1-6, with 8 bases fitting TRBD1. The germline CDR1 and CDR2 sequences are SGHRS and YFSETQ. CDR3 size: 15 residues. V shed 4 bases, J shed 7 bases, and the junction held 7 bases outside the gene matches. CDR3 region: CASSSIQGENSPLHF. In DNA, the CDR3 is TGCGCCAGCAGCAGCATACAGGGGGAAAATTCACCCCTCCACTTT. The whole variable domain, remainder taken from reference TRBV5-1 and TRBJ1-6, is KAGVTQTPRYLIKTRGQQVTLSCSPISGHRSVSWYQQTPGQGLQFLFEYFSETQRNKGNFPGRFSGRQFSNSRSEMNVSTLELGDSALYLCASSSIQGENSPLHFGNGTRLTVT.

The rearrangement joins TRBV5-1 to TRBJ2-5; 13 nucleotides match TRBD2. The CDR3 is made up of 18 amino acids. V was pared by 0 bases and J by 2 bases, with 7 bases of the junction left unmatched. Germline V gene data show CDR1 as SGHRS and CDR2 as YFSETQ. The CDR3 spells CASSLGGTSGVQQETQYF. The CDR3 coding sequence is TGCGCCAGCAGCTTGGGGGGGACTAGCGGGGTTCAACAAGAGACCCAGTACTTC.

This clone has only one observation. The V call is TRBV19, the J call TRBJ1-2, with D hard to call. The V end lost 1 base, the J end lost 2 bases, and 14 bases lay between the germline ends. From germline, CDR1 is LNHDA and CDR2 SQIVND (reference sequence). The CDR3 totals 16 residues. The CDR3 bases are TGTGCCAGTAGTATAGGCATGGCTGCACCCAACTATGGCTACACCTTC. Translation: CASSIGMAAPNYGYTF.

The sample holds many counts of this clone. The chain uses TRBV14 and TRBJ1-4; TRBD1 agrees at 8 bases. Losses at the gene ends were 0 bases for V and 10 bases for J; bases not matched to a gene: 4. The CDR3 is 14 amino acids. Germline assignment: CDR1 SGHDN and CDR2 FVKESK. This CDR3 reads CASSQERDRRKLFF. In DNA form, the CDR3 reads TGTGCCAGCAGCCAAGAGAGGGACAGGAGAAAACTGTTTTTT.

This clone was seen a single time. V is TRBV5-4 and J is TRBJ1-3; 8 positions agree with TRBD1. Germline values: CDR1 SGHNT, CDR2 YYREEE (reference sequence). With V trimmed by 1 base and J by 0 bases, 9 bases remained unmatched. CDR3 length: 18 residues. CDR3 region: CASSLFFGTGRSGNTIYF. For the CDR3, the DNA is TGTGCCAGCAGCTTGTTCTTCGGGACAGGCCGCTCTGGAAACACCATATATTTT.

This clone has only one observation. V usage is TRBV19 and J usage is TRBJ1-1; a weak D match, TRBD1 (6 bases). The CDR3 consists of 14 residues. Per the germline V gene, CDR1 is LNHDA and CDR2 is SQIVND (reference sequence). Trimming took off 10 bases at V and 1 base at J, with 16 bases between the two ends. The CDR3 sequence is CATDPAGANTEAFF. CDR3 DNA: TGTGCCACCGACCCTGCAGGGGCGAACACTGAAGCTTTCTTT.